This T cell receptor beta chain came from a study of early T cells in non-severe SARS-CoV-2 infection. As part of library construction, unique molecular identifiers were attached to individual cDNA molecules. Via MiXCR, TCRdb re-called the 5' RACE reads, giving one row per CDR3 protein. The table has more than 65,000 distinct CDR3 sequences, roughly 13% seen once. Germline V gene sequence: CDR1 SQVTM, CDR2 ANQGSEA. Losses at the gene ends were 5 bases for V and 5 bases for J; bases not matched to a gene: 5. CDR3 length: 13 residues. This clonotype was found many times. Its antigen remains unknown. Study-wide findings and caveats: Using VDJdb, the matching emphasized anti-spike CD8 responses while missing private and CD4 specificities.

The TCR comes from an adult who was a healthcare worker with PCR-confirmed SARS-CoV-2 infection or an uninfected control (not recorded which). The chain employs TRBV29-1 and TRBJ1-1; the match to TRBD1 covers 10 bases. Input material: whole blood. In DNA form, the CDR3 reads TGCAGCGTTTCCCCGGGACAGGGGACTGAAGCTTTCTTT. It codes for CSVSPGQGTEAFF. Drawing the rest from reference TRBV29-1 and TRBJ1-1, the complete variable domain is SAVISQKPSRDICQRGTSLTIQCQVDSQVTMMFWYRQQPGQSLTLIATANQGSEATYESGFVIDKFPISRPNLTFSTLTVSNMSPEDSSIYLCSVSPGQGTEAFFGQGTRLTVV.